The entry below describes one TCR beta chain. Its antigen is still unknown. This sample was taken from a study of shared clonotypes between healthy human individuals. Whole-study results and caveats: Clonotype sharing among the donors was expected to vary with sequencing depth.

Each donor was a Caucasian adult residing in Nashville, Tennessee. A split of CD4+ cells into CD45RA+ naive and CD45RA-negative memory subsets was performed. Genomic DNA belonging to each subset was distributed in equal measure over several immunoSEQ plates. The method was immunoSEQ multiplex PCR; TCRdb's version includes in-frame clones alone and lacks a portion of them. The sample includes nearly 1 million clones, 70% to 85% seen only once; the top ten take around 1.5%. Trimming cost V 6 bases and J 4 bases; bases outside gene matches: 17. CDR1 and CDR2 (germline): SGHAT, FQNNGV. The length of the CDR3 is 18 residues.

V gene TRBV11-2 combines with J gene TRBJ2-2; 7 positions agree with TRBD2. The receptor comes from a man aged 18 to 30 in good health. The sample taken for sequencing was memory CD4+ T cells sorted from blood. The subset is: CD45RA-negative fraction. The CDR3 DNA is TGTGCCAGCAGTCCCCAGCCGCGGCTAGCGGAGTTCACCGGGGAGCTGTTTTTT. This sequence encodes CASSPQPRLAEFTGELFF.